These T cell receptor beta chains were read from a single sample in a study of blood T cell repertoires in COVID-19. The assay was immunoSEQ multiplex PCR, and TCRdb's table has in-frame clones only and misses some. The sample shows about 80,000 clones, 75% to 95% of them seen only once. The sample comprised peripheral blood. These receptors came from a woman in her forties or fifties in a cohort sampled during active COVID-19. Both conserved end residues are part of each CDR3. The D gene is left open where the match is weak.

>TRBV11-1|-|TRBJ2-3
TGTGCCAGCAGCTTACTTTCCGGGAAGGGAGATACGCAGTATTTT
CASSLLSGKGDTQYF
>TRBV7-2|-|TRBJ2-7
TGTGCCAGCAGCTTATCGTCCCTATGGGAGCAGTACTTC
CASSLSSLWEQYF
>TRBV5-1|TRBD2|TRBJ2-3
TGCGCCAGCAGCCTGGGACTAGCGGGAGCAAGCACAGATACGCAGTATTTT
CASSLGLAGASTDTQYF
>TRBV7-2|-|TRBJ2-2
TGTGCCAGCAGCCGCGGGTTGGGTACCGGGGAGCTGTTTTTT
CASSRGLGTGELFF
>TRBV24-1|TRBD1|TRBJ2-7
TGTGCCACCATCCCGGACAGGCACTACGAGCAGTACTTC
CATIPDRHYEQYF
>TRBV27|-|TRBJ1-5
TGTGCCAGCGCAGTATTTGGTCCGCAGCCCCAGCATTTT
CASAVFGPQPQHF
>TRBV5-5|-|TRBJ2-7
TGTGCCAGCAGCTTTTGGGGGCAGTACGAGCAGTACTTC
CASSFWGQYEQYF
>TRBV7-2|-|TRBJ1-1
TGTGCCAGCAGCCTCACCAGGGACTCTGAAGCTTTCTTT
CASSLTRDSEAFF
>TRBV6-5|-|TRBJ1-3
TGTGCCAGCAGTTCCAGTCAGGGGCGAAACACCATATATTTT
CASSSSQGRNTIYF
>TRBV6-1|TRBD1|TRBJ2-4
TGTGCCAGCAGTGAAGTGACAGGGTTCTTCTCCTTC
CASSEVTGFFSF
>TRBV5-5|-|TRBJ1-5
TGTGCCAGCAGCTTTGCCAGTAATCAGCCCCAGCATTTT
CASSFASNQPQHF
>TRBV5-1|-|TRBJ2-3
TGCGCCAGCAGCTCGGCGGGACCTACAACGCAGTATTTT
CASSSAGPTTQYF
>TRBV29-1|-|TRBJ1-1
TGCAGCGCCATAATGCGGAGGACTGAAGCTTTCTTT
CSAIMRRTEAFF
>TRBV4-1|TRBD2|TRBJ2-3
TGCGCCAGCAGCCGAGGGACTAGCGGGAGGGCCGATACGCAGTATTTT
CASSRGTSGRADTQYF
>TRBV28|-|TRBJ1-5
TGTGCCAGCAGTTTAGCCAGGGTGGGCAATCAGCCCCAGCATTTT
CASSLARVGNQPQHF